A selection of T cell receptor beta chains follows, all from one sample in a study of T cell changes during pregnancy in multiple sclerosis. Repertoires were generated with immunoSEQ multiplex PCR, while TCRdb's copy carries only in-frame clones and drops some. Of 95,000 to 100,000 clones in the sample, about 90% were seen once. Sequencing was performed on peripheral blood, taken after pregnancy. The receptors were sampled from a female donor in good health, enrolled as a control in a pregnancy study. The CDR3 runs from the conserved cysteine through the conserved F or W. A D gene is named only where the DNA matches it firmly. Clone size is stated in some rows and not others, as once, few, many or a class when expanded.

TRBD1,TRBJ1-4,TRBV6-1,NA,TGTGCCAGCAGTGAACTAGGACAGGGGGATGAAAAACTGTTTTTT,CASSELGQGDEKLFF
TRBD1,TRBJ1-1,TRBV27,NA,TGTGCCAGCGGCAGGGGGATCGCTTTCTTT,CASGRGIAFF
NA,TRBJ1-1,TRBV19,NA,TGTGCCAGTAGGGCAGGGTGGAAAACTTTCTTT,CASRAGWKTFF
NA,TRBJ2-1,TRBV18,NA,TGTGCCAGCTCACCAGGAGGGGTTATCTCCTACAATGAGCAGTTCTTC,CASSPGGVISYNEQFF
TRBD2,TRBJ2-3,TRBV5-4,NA,TGTGCCAGCAGTTCCGGGACTACCAGTCTCGATACGCAGTATTTT,CASSSGTTSLDTQYF
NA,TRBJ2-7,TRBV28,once,TGTGCCAGCAGTTTTCGGGGTATGACAGGGAGGGAGCAGTACTTC,CASSFRGMTGREQYF
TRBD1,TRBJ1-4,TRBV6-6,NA,TGTGCCAGCACCGCGGGGACAGGGCTAGGGGAAAAACTGTTTTTT,CASTAGTGLGEKLFF
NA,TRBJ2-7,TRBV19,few,TGTGCCAGTAGTATGGGTGTCTGGCAGGGGATGGAGCAGTACTTC,CASSMGVWQGMEQYF
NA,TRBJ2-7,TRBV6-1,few,TGTGCCAGCAATACGGTCCACGAGCAGTACTTC,CASNTVHEQYF
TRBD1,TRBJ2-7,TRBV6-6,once,TGTGCCAGCAGTCCGGACAGGGGGGGCCCCTACGAGCAGTACTTC,CASSPDRGGPYEQYF